The next 3 T cell receptor beta chains were all read from a single sample in a study of cytomegalovirus exposure and HLA in healthy donors. Primers: 60 Vbeta forward and 13 Jbeta reverse. Sequencing used immunoSEQ multiplex PCR; TCRdb keeps in-frame clones, though not all of them. The data hold approximately 74,000 clones, with about 64% observed a single time. The sample was PBMCs. The source is a man aged 25 to 40 in good health and CMV-seropositive.

This chain links TRBV30 with TRBJ1-3; 9 nucleotides match TRBD1. J gave up 3 bases and V 4 bases, and 4 bases lay outside the gene matches. CDR1 and CDR2 (germline): GTSNPN, SVGIG (reference sequence). This CDR3 has 14 amino acids. The CDR3 region is CAWNPGQGGNTIYF. CDR3 nucleotides: TGTGCCTGGAACCCGGGACAGGGTGGAAACACCATATATTTT.

This chain joins TRBV11-3 and TRBJ1-1; weak D call: TRBD1 (5 bases). Germline CDR1 SGHNT, CDR2 YENEEA. The CDR3 is 15 residues long. V lost 2 bases and J 3 bases, leaving 13 bases between the germline ends. The DNA of the CDR3 is TGTGCCAGCAGCTTATCGGGGGTATCAGACACTGAAGCTTTCTTT. Translated: CASSLSGVSDTEAFF.

The chain joins TRBV2 to TRBJ2-7; TRBD2 matches at 13 bases. With V trimmed by 4 bases and J by 4 bases, 4 bases remained unmatched. The CDR3 loop spans 15 amino acids. CDR1 SNHLY and CDR2 FYNNEI come from the germline V gene. The CDR3 region is CASSALAGGPYEQYF. CDR3 in DNA: TGTGCCAGCAGTGCACTAGCGGGAGGGCCTTACGAGCAGTACTTC. The variable domain in full, completed from reference TRBV2 and TRBJ2-7, reads EPEVTQTPSHQVTQMGQEVILRCVPISNHLYFYWYRQILGQKVEFLVSFYNNEISEKSEIFDDQFSVERPDGSNFTLKIRSTKLEDSAMYFCASSALAGGPYEQYFGPGTRLTVT.